This T cell receptor beta chain was captured in a study of T cell repertoires in cytomegalovirus infection. Study overall: Recently identified HLA-C-restricted and well-studied HLA-B-restricted CMV epitopes were used. Public TCR beta signatures marked donors with CMV infection and the matching HLA.

J was trimmed by 10 bases and V by 5 bases; bases with no gene match: 10. The CDR3 runs to 15 residues. A word on this clonotype: Its target is unknown.

Each CDR3 protein is one row after TCRdb ran MiXCR on the reads. The sample has around 900,000 distinct CDR3 sequences, approximately 33% seen once; the top ten hold around 15%. The sequencing here drew on cultured CD8+ T cells from PBMCs, taken from culture after CMV antigen stimulation. The rearrangement uses TRBV12-3 or TRBV12-4 and TRBJ1-6, with TRBD1 identical over 8 bases. This receptor was taken from a human donor in good health (CMV status not recorded). Some clones in this sample may be carry-over from other donors' samples. CDR3 sequence reads: CASSRGQGWNSPLHF. The CDR3 DNA follows: TGTGCCAGCAGTCGTGGACAGGGATGGAACTCACCCCTCCACTTT.